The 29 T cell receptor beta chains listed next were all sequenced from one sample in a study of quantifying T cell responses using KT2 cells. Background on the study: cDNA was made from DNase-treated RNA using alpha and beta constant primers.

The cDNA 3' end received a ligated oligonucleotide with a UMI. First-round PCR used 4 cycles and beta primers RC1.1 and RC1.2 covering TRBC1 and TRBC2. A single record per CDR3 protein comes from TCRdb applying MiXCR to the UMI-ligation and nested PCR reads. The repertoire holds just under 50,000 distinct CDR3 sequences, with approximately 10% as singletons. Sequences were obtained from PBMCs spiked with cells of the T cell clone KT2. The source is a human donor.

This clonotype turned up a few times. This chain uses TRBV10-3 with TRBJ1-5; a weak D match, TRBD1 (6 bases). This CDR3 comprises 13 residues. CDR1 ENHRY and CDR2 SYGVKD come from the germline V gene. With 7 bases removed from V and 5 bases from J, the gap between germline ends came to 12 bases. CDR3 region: CAINQGTDQPQHF. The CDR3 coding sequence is TGTGCCATCAATCAGGGGACTGATCAGCCCCAGCATTTT.

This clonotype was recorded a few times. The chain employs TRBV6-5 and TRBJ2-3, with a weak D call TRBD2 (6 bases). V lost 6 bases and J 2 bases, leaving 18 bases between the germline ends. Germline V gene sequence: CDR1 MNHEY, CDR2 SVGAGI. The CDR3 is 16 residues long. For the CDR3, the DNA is TGTGCCAGCAGCCCCGCGCCTAGCGAACTCACAGATACGCAGTATTTT. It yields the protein CASSPAPSELTDTQYF.

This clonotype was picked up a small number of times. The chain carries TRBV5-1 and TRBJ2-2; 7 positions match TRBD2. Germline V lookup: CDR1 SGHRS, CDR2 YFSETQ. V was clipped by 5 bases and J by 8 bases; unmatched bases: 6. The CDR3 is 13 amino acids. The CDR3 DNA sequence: TGCGCCAGCAGACCCAGCGGGGAAGGGGAGCTGTTTTTT. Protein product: CASRPSGEGELFF.

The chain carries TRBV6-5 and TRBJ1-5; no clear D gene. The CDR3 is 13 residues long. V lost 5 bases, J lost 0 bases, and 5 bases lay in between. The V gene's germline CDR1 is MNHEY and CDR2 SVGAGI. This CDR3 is CASSRTSNQPQHF. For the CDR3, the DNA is TGTGCCAGCAGTCGCACTAGCAATCAGCCCCAGCATTTT.

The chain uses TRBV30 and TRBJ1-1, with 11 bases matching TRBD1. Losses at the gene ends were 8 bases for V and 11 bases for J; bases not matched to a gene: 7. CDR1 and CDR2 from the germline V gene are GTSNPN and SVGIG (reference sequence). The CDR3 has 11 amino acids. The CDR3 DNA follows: TGTGCCCAAGGGACAGGGGGTGAGGCTTTCTTT. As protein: CAQGTGGEAFF.

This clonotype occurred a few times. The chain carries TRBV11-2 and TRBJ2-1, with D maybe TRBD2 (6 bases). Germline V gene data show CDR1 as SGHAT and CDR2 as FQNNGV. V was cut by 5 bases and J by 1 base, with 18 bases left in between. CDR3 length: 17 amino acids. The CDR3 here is CASSHPGGLGSYNEQFF. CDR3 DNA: TGTGCCAGCAGCCACCCCGGGGGTCTAGGTTCCTACAATGAGCAGTTCTTC. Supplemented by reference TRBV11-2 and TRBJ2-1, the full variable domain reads EAGVAQSPRYKIIEKRQSVAFWCNPISGHATLYWYQQILGQGPKLLIQFQNNGVVDDSQLPKDRFSAERLKGVDSTLKIQPAKLEDSAVYLCASSHPGGLGSYNEQFFGPGTRLTVL.

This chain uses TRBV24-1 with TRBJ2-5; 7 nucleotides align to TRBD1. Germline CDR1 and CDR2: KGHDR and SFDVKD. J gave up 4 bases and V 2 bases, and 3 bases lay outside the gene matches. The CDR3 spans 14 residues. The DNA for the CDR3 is TGTGCCACCAGTGATTCCGGGACAGCAGAGACCCAGTACTTC. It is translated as CATSDSGTAETQYF.

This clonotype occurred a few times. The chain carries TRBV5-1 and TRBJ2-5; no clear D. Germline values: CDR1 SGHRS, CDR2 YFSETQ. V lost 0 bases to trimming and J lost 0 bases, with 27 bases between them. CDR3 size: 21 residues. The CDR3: CASSLVLASVPGRPYQETQYF. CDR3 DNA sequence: TGCGCCAGCAGCTTGGTATTGGCATCCGTACCAGGCCGTCCGTACCAAGAGACCCAGTACTTC. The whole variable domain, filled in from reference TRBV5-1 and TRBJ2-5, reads KAGVTQTPRYLIKTRGQQVTLSCSPISGHRSVSWYQQTPGQGLQFLFEYFSETQRNKGNFPGRFSGRQFSNSRSEMNVSTLELGDSALYLCASSLVLASVPGRPYQETQYFGPGTRLLVL.

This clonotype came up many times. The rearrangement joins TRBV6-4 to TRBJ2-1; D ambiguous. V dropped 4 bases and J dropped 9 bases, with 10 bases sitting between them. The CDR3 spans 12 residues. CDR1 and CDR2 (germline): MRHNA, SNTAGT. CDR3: CASSVESGEQFF. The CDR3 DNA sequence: TGTGCCAGCAGTGTCGAGTCGGGTGAGCAGTTCTTC.

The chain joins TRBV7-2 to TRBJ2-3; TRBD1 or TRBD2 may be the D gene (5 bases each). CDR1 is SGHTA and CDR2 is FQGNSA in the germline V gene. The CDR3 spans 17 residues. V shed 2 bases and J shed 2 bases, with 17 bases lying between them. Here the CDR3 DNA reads TGTGCCAGCAGCTTAAGGATATACGGGGCCGCCACAGATACGCAGTATTTT. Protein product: CASSLRIYGAATDTQYF. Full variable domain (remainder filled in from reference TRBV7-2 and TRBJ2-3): GAGVSQSPSNKVTEKGKDVELRCDPISGHTALYWYRQSLGQGLEFLIYFQGNSAPDKSGLPSDRFSAERTGGSVSTLTIQRTQQEDSAVYLCASSLRIYGAATDTQYFGPGTRLTVL.

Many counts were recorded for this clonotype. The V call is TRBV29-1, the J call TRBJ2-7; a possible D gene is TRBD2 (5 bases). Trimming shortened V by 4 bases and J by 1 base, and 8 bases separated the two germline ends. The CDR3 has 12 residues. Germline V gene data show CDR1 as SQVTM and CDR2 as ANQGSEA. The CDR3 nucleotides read TGCAGCGTTGGCCGGGGATCCTACGAGCAGTACTTC. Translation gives CSVGRGSYEQYF.

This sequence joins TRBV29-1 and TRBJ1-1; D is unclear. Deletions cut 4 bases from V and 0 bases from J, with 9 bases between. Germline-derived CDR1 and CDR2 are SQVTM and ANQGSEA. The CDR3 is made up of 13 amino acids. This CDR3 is CSVVRVMNTEAFF. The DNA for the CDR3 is TGCAGCGTTGTGAGGGTAATGAACACTGAAGCTTTCTTT.

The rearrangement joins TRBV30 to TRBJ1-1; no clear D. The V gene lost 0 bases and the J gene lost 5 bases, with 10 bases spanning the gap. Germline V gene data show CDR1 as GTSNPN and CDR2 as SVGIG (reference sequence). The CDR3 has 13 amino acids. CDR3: CAWSVQLWTEAFF. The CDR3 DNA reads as TGTGCCTGGAGTGTACAATTGTGGACTGAAGCTTTCTTT.

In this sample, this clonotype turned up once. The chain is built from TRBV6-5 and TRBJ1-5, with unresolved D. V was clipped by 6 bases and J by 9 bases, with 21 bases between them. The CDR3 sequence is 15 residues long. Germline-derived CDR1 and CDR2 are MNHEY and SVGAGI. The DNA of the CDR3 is TGTGCCAGCAGCCTAAGGTGGCAGCCCTCGGGGCCCCAGCATTTT. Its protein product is CASSLRWQPSGPQHF.

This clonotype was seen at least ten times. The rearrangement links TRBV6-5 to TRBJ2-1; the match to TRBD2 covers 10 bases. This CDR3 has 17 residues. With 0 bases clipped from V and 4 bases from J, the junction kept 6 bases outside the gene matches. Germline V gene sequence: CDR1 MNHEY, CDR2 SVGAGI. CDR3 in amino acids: CASSYSPLAGIYNEQFF. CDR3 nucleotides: TGTGCCAGCAGTTACTCCCCACTAGCGGGGATATACAATGAGCAGTTCTTC.

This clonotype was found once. CDR3 in DNA: TGTGCCAGCAGCTTAAAGTCTCGGAATGAGCAGTTCTTC. Amino acids: CASSLKSRNEQFF. This chain connects TRBV7-9 to TRBJ2-1; D ambiguous. This CDR3 spans 13 amino acids. The V gene lost 2 bases and the J gene lost 7 bases, with 9 bases spanning the gap. Germline CDR1 is SEHNR and CDR2 is FQNEAQ (reference sequence).

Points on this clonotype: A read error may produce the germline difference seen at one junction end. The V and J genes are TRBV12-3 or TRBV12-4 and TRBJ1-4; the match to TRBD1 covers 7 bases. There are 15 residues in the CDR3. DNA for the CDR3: TGTGTCAGCGGCAGACAGGGTTGGACTAATGAAAAACTGTTTTTT. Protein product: CVSGRQGWTNEKLFF.

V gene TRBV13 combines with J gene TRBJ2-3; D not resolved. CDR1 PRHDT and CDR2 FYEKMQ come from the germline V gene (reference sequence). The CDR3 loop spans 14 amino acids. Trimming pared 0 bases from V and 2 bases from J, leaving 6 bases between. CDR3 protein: CASSLGQLTDTQYF. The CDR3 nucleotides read TGTGCCAGCAGCTTAGGGCAGCTCACAGATACGCAGTATTTT.

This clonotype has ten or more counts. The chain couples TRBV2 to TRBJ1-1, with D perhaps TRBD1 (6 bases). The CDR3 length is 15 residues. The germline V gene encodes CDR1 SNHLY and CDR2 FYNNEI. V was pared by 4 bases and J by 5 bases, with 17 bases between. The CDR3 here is CASSGTGGAVTEAFF. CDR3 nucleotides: TGTGCCAGCAGTGGAACGGGGGGCGCGGTAACTGAAGCTTTCTTT.

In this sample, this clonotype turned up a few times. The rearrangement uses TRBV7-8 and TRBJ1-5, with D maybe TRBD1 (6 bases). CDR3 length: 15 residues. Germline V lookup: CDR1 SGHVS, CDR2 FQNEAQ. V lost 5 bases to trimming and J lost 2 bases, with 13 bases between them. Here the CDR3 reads CASSPNREGNQPQHF. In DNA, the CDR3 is TGTGCCAGCAGCCCCAACAGGGAGGGCAATCAGCCCCAGCATTTT.

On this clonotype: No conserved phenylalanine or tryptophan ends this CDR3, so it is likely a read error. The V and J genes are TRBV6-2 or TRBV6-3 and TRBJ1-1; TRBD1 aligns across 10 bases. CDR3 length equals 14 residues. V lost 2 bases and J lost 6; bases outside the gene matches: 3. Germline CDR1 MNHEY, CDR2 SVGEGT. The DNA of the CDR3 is TGTGCCAGCAGTTACGAAGGACAGGGGGCTGAAGCTTTCCTT. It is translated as CASSYEGQGAEAFL.

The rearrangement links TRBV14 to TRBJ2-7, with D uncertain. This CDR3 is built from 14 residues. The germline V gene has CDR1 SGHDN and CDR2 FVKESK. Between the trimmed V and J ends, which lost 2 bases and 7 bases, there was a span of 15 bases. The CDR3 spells CASSQLLGPQEQYF. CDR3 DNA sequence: TGTGCCAGCAGCCAACTGCTAGGACCCCAGGAGCAGTACTTC.

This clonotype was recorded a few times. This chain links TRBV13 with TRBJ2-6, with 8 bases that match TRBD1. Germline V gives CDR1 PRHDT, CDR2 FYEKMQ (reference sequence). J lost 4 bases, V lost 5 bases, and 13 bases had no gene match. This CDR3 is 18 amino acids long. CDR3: CASSRGQGVTSGANVLTF. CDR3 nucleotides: TGTGCCAGCAGCCGAGGACAGGGCGTGACGTCCGGGGCCAACGTCCTGACTTTC.

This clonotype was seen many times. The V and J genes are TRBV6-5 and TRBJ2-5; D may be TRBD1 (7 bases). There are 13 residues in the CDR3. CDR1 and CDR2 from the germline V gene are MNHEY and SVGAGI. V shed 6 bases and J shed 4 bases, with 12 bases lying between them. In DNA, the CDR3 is TGTGCCAGCAGCTATCAGGGGGGAGAGACCCAGTACTTC. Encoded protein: CASSYQGGETQYF.

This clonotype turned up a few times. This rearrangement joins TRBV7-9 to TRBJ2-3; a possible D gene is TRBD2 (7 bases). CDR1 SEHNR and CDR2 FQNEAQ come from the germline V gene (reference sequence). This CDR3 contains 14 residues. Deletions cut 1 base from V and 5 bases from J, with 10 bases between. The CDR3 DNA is TGTGCCAGCAGCTTAGGCGGGGGCCGAGATACGCAGTATTTT. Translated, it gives CASSLGGGRDTQYF.

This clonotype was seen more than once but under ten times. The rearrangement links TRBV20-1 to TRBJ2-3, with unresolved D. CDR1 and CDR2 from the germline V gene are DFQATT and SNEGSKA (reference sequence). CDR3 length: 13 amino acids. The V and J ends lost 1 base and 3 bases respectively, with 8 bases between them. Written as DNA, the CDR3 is TGCAGTGCTAGAGTGTCGGAAACAGATACGCAGTATTTT. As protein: CSARVSETDTQYF.

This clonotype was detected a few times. CDR3 sequence (DNA): TGTGCCAGCAGCTTAGATCCGGAGTACTACGAGCAGTACTTC. Protein sequence: CASSLDPEYYEQYF. The chain carries TRBV7-8 and TRBJ2-7; D is ambiguous. The germline V and J ends were trimmed by 1 base and 3 bases, with 10 bases remaining between them. CDR1 and CDR2 (germline): SGHVS, FQNEAQ. The CDR3 covers 14 residues.

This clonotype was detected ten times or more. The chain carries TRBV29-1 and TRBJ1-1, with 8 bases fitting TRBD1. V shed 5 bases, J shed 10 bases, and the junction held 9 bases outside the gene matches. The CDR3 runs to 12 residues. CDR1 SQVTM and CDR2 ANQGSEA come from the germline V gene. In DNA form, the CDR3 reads TGCAGCGTTACCCCAGGGGGCGGAGTAGCTTTCTTT. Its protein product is CSVTPGGGVAFF.

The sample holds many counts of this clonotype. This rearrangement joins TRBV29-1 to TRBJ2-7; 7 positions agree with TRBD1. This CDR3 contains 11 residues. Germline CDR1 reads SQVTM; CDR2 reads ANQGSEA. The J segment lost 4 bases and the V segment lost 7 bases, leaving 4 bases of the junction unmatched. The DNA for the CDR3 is TGCAGCGGTAGACAGGGTTACGAGCAGTACTTC. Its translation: CSGRQGYEQYF.